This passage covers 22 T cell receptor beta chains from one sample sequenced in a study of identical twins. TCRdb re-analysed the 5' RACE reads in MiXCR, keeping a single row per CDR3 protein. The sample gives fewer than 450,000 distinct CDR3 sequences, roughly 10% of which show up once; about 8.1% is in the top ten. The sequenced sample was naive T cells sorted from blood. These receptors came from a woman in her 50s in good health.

CDR3 DNA sequence: TGTGCCACCAGCAACCCGGGACCTAATGAAAAACTGTTTTTT. Its protein product is CATSNPGPNEKLFF. The chain joins TRBV15 to TRBJ1-4; D perhaps matches TRBD1 (5 bases). CDR3 size: 14 residues. The V gene lost 4 bases and the J gene lost 3 bases, with 9 bases spanning the gap. The germline gives CDR1 LNHNV, CDR2 YYDKDF (reference sequence).

The CDR3 loop reads CASSPPTYATGELFF. The CDR3 DNA follows: TGTGCCAGCAGCCCCCCTACATATGCCACCGGGGAGCTGTTTTTT. The V and J genes are TRBV14 and TRBJ2-2, with unresolved D. The length of the CDR3 is 15 residues. Germline V gene lookup returns CDR1 SGHDN and CDR2 FVKESK. V gave up 4 bases and J gave up 4 bases, with 13 bases separating them.

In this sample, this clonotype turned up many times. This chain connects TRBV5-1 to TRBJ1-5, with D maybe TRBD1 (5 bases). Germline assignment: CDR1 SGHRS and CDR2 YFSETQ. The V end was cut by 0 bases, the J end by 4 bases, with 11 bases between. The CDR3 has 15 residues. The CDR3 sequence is CASSLGGLNNQPQHF. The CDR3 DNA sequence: TGCGCCAGCAGCTTGGGGGGACTAAATAATCAGCCCCAGCATTTT.

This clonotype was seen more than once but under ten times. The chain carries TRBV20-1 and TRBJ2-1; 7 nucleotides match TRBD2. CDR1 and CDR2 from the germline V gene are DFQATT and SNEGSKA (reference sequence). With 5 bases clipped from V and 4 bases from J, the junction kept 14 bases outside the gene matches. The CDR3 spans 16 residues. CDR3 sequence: CSALTRLAFGYNEQFF. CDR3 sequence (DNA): TGCAGTGCTCTTACCCGACTAGCTTTCGGATACAATGAGCAGTTCTTC.

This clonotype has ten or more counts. Written as DNA, the CDR3 is TGTGCCAGCGCCCGGGGCGCAGCTGGAAACACCATATATTTT. Translating it yields CASARGAAGNTIYF. The chain employs TRBV6-5 and TRBJ1-3, with D possibly being TRBD1 (5 bases). CDR3 size: 14 residues. V was clipped by 8 bases and J by 2 bases, with 13 bases between them. Germline V CDR1 and CDR2: MNHEY, SVGAGI.

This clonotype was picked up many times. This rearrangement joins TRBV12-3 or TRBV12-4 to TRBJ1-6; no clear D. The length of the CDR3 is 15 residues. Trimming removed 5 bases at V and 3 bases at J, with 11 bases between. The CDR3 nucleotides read TGTGCCAGCAGTGCACAAGCCCTCTATAATTCACCCCTCCACTTT. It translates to CASSAQALYNSPLHF.

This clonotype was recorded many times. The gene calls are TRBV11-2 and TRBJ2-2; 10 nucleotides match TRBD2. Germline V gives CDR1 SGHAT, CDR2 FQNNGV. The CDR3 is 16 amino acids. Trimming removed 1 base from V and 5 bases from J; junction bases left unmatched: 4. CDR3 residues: CASSLVLAGWTGELFF. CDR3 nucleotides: TGTGCCAGCAGCTTAGTACTAGCGGGATGGACCGGGGAGCTGTTTTTT.

The CDR3 is CASSSSREQYV. The CDR3 coding sequence is TGTGCCAGCAGCAGCTCTAGAGAGCAGTACGTC. This sequence joins TRBV21-1 and TRBJ2-7. TRBV21-1 is marked as a pseudogene. The CDR3 sequence is 11 residues long.

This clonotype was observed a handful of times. Here the CDR3 reads CSAAGRGMDTQYF. As DNA, the CDR3 is TGCAGCGCCGCAGGGCGGGGTATGGATACGCAGTATTTT. The J gene is TRBJ2-3, the V gene TRBV29-1; the D gene is possibly TRBD2 (6 bases). This CDR3 has 13 residues. The V end was cut by 7 bases, the J end by 6 bases, with 17 bases between. CDR1 SQVTM and CDR2 ANQGSEA come from the germline V gene.

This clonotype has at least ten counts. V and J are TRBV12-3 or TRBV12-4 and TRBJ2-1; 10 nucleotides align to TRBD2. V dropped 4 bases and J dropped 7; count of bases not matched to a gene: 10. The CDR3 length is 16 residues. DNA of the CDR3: TGTGCCAGCAGTTCCCTCATACTAGCGGGAAGGAATGAGCAGTTCTTC. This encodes CASSSLILAGRNEQFF.

The CDR3 loop reads CASSLGRSDYNEQFF. The CDR3 coding sequence is TGTGCCAGCAGTTTAGGCCGTTCAGACTACAATGAGCAGTTCTTC. The chain couples TRBV6-2 or TRBV6-3 to TRBJ2-1; D call uncertain. V lost 4 bases and J lost 3, with 13 bases in between. From germline, CDR1 is MNHEY and CDR2 SVGEGT. This CDR3 contains 15 residues.

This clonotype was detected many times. The CDR3 DNA reads TGTGCCAGCAGTTACTACCCAGAAATGAACACTGAAGCTTTCTTT. Its protein product is CASSYYPEMNTEAFF. The chain employs TRBV6-6 and TRBJ1-1, with unresolved D. V lost 1 base and J 0 bases, leaving 9 bases between the germline ends. This CDR3 contains 15 residues. From germline, CDR1 is MNHNY and CDR2 SVGAGI (reference sequence).

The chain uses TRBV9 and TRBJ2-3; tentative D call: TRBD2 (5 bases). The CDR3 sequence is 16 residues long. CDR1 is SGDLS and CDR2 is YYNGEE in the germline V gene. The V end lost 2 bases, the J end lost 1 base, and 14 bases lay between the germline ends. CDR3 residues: CASSVAAARGTDTQYF. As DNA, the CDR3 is TGTGCCAGCAGCGTTGCAGCGGCGCGCGGCACAGATACGCAGTATTTT.

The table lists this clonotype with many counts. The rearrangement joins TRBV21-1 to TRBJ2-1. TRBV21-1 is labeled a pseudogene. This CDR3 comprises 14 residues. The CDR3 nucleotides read TGTGCCAGCAGCCGCCAATCGTCCTACAATGAGCAGTTCTTC. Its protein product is CASSRQSSYNEQFF.

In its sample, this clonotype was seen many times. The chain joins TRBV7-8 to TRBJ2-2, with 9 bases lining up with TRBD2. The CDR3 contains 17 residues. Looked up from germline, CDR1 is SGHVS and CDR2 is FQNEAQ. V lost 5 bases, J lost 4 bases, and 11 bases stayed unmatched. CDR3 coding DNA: TGTGCCAGCAGCCCGTGGTTAGCGGGAGTTTCCACCGGGGAGCTGTTTTTT. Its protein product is CASSPWLAGVSTGELFF.

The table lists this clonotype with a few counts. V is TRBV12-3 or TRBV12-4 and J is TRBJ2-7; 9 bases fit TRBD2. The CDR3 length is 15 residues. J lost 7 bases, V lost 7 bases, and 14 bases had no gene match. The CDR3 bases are TGTGCCAGCATGTTTAGTCTAGCGGGACTGGGAGAGCAGTACTTC. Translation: CASMFSLAGLGEQYF.

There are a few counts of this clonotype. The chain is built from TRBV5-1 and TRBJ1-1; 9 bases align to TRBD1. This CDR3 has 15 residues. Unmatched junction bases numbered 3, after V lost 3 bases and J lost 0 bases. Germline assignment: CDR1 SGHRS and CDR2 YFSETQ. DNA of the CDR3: TGCGCCAGCAGCTCCGGACAGGGGATGAACACTGAAGCTTTCTTT. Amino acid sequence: CASSSGQGMNTEAFF.

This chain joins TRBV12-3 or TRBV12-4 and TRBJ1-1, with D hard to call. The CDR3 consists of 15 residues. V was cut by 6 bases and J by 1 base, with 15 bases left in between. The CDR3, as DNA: TGTGCCAGCAGGCCAGTTATACAGAAGAACACTGAAGCTTTCTTT. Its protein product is CASRPVIQKNTEAFF.

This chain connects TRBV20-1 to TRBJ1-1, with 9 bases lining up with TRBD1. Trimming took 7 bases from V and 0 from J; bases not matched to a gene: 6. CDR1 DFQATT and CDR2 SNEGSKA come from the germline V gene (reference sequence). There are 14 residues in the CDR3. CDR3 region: CSVSRDRVNTEAFF. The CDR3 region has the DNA TGCAGTGTTTCTAGGGACAGGGTGAACACTGAAGCTTTCTTT.

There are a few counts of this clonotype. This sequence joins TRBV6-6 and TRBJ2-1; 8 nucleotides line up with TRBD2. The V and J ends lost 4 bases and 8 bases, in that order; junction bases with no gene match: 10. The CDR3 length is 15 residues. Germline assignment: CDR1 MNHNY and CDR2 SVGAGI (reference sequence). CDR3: CASSSTGTRFDEQFF. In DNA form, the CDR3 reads TGTGCCAGCAGTTCTACCGGGACTAGATTCGATGAGCAGTTCTTC.

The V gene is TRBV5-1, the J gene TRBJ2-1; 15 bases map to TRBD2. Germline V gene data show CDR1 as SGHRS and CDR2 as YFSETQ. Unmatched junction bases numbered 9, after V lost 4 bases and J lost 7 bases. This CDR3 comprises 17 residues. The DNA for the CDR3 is TGCGCCAGCAGCGGCGGACTAGCGGGAGGGCCGGGAAATGAGCAGTTCTTC. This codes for CASSGGLAGGPGNEQFF.

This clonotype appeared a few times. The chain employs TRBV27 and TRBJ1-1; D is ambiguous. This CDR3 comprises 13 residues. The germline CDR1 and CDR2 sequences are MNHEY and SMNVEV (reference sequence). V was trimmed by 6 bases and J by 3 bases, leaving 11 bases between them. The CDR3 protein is CASSSPGYTEAFF. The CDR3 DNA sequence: TGTGCCAGCAGCTCACCGGGATACACTGAAGCTTTCTTT.